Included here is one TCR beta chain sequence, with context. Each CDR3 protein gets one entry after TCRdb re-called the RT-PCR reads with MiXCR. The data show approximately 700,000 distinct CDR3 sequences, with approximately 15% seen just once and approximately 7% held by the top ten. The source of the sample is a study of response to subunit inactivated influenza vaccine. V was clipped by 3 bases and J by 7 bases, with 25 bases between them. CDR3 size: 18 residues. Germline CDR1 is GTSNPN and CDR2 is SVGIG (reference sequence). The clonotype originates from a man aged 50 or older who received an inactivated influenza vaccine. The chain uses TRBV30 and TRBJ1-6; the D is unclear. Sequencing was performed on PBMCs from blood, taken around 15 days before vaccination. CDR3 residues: CAWSPLRTIRVGNSPLHF. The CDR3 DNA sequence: TGTGCCTGGAGCCCTCTGAGGACCATCCGGGTTGGGAATTCACCCCTCCACTTT.